One and the same sample provided the 22 T cell receptor beta chains below, sequenced in a study of T-cell memory formation after mild COVID-19. From the 5' RACE reads, TCRdb called clonotypes with MiXCR, one entry per CDR3 protein. The sample includes hundreds of thousands of distinct CDR3 sequences, 15% to 20% of them seen just once. Sequencing used PBMCs or a T cell subset sorted from them (not recorded which). These receptors originate from an adult woman who had mild COVID-19 (a few samples of this study predate the infection). Cell type and time point are not known.

The chain is built from TRBV3-1 and TRBJ2-7; maybe TRBD2 (5 bases). Germline CDR1 is LGHDT and CDR2 is YNNKEL (reference sequence). The CDR3 loop spans 15 amino acids. V dropped 1 base and J dropped 3 bases, with 13 bases sitting between them. This CDR3 reads CASSQGVQSGYEQYF. CDR3 nucleotide sequence: TGTGCCAGCAGCCAAGGGGTCCAAAGCGGCTACGAGCAGTACTTC.

J is TRBJ2-1 and V is TRBV29-1; D might be TRBD1 or TRBD2, each matching 5 bases. This CDR3 contains 14 residues. Germline CDR1 is SQVTM and CDR2 is ANQGSEA. The V end lost 7 bases, the J end lost 2 bases, and 15 bases lay between the germline ends. The CDR3 region has the DNA TGCAGCGGCGCTGAGGGGTGGGCCTACAATGAGCAGTTCTTC. Translating it yields CSGAEGWAYNEQFF.

The rearrangement joins TRBV10-3 to TRBJ1-5; TRBD1 might be the D (5 bases). The CDR3 contains 13 residues. Germline-derived CDR1 and CDR2 are ENHRY and SYGVKD. Trimming stripped 10 bases from V and 2 bases from J, with 12 bases between. CDR3 sequence reads: CASKGSGNQPQHF. Written as DNA, the CDR3 is TGTGCCAGTAAGGGGTCTGGCAATCAGCCCCAGCATTTT.

The chain joins TRBV18 to TRBJ1-4; 8 bases are a match to TRBD1. The length of the CDR3 is 15 residues. The ends lost 3 bases at V and 5 bases at J; junction bases unmatched: 5. CDR1 is KGHSH and CDR2 is LQKENI in the germline V gene. The CDR3 DNA is TGTGCCAGCTCACCGGAGACAGGGGAAAATGAAAAACTGTTTTTT. Translating gives CASSPETGENEKLFF.

The rearrangement uses TRBV10-3 and TRBJ2-6, with 8 nucleotides matching TRBD2. The CDR3 consists of 16 residues. With 6 bases clipped from V and 2 bases from J, the junction kept 6 bases outside the gene matches. Germline V gene data show CDR1 as ENHRY and CDR2 as SYGVKD. This chain's CDR3 is CAISAAGGTGANVLTF. In nucleotides, the CDR3 is TGTGCCATCAGCGCCGCGGGGGGCACTGGGGCCAACGTCCTGACTTTC.

The rearrangement joins TRBV12-3 or TRBV12-4 to TRBJ2-7; D perhaps matches TRBD1 (6 bases). Deletions cut 5 bases from V and 2 bases from J, with 13 bases between. CDR3 length: 14 residues. CDR3 amino acids: CASSIGQLPYEQYF. The CDR3 DNA sequence: TGTGCCAGCAGTATAGGACAGTTGCCCTACGAGCAGTACTTC.

This clonotype was counted many times. The chain couples TRBV12-3 or TRBV12-4 to TRBJ2-7; 9 bases are shared with TRBD1. The CDR3 is 14 residues long. J lost 4 bases, V lost 5 bases, and 6 bases had no gene match. The CDR3 protein is CASSPGQGRYEQYF. The CDR3 coding sequence is TGTGCCAGCAGTCCCGGACAGGGGCGTTACGAGCAGTACTTC.

This clonotype occurred a few times. The V gene is TRBV25-1, the J gene TRBJ1-5, with D possibly TRBD1 on 5 matching bases. The CDR3 contains 14 residues. CDR1 is MGHDK, CDR2 SYGVNS, per germline. V gave up 4 bases and J gave up 2 bases, with 9 bases separating them. The DNA for the CDR3 is TGTGCCAGCAGTGGGGGGAACCGCAATCAGCCCCAGCATTTT. It is translated as CASSGGNRNQPQHF. Together with reference TRBV25-1 and TRBJ1-5, the CDR3 gives the full variable domain: EADIYQTPRYLVIGTGKKITLECSQTMGHDKMYWYQQDPGMELHLIHYSYGVNSTEKGDLSSESTVSRIRTEHFPLTLESARPSHTSQYLCASSGGNRNQPQHFGDGTRLSIL.

The table lists this clonotype with a few counts. The chain joins TRBV25-1 to TRBJ2-5, with 12 bases aligning to TRBD1. The CDR3 runs 15 residues. Germline trimming cut 3 bases from V and 6 bases from J; bases unmatched to any gene: 5. Looked up from germline, CDR1 is MGHDK and CDR2 is SYGVNS. Written as DNA, the CDR3 is TGTGCCAGCAGTGAGGGGACAGGGGGCGGGAAGACCCAGTACTTC. Encoded protein: CASSEGTGGGKTQYF.

This chain uses TRBV5-1 with TRBJ1-2; D remains ambiguous. The CDR3 consists of 16 residues. Germline assignment: CDR1 SGHRS and CDR2 YFSETQ. V dropped 4 bases and J dropped 4 bases, with 20 bases sitting between them. CDR3 protein: CASSHGDGRNFYGYTF. Here the CDR3 DNA reads TGCGCCAGCAGCCACGGTGATGGGCGGAATTTCTATGGCTACACCTTC.

This sequence joins TRBV15 and TRBJ2-1; D gene unclear. Trimming shortened V by 0 bases and J by 6 bases, and 9 bases separated the two germline ends. Germline V gene data show CDR1 as LNHNV and CDR2 as YYDKDF (reference sequence). CDR3 size: 14 residues. This chain's CDR3 is CATSRDFVGNEQFF. The CDR3 nucleotides are TGTGCCACCAGCAGAGATTTCGTGGGCAATGAGCAGTTCTTC.

This clonotype was counted only a few times. V usage is TRBV29-1 and J usage is TRBJ1-2; D is unresolved. The germline gives CDR1 SQVTM, CDR2 ANQGSEA. This CDR3 comprises 10 residues. The V gene lost 6 bases and the J gene lost 9 bases, with 11 bases spanning the gap. The CDR3 is CSVFLRSYTF. CDR3 bases: TGCAGCGTCTTCCTACGTAGCTACACCTTC.

This clonotype was observed many times. The V call is TRBV7-3, the J call TRBJ2-3, with 8 bases identical to TRBD2. Germline assignment: CDR1 SGHTA and CDR2 FQGTGA. The CDR3 has 14 residues. The trim removed 6 bases at V and 4 bases at J, leaving 6 bases unmatched. CDR3 loop: CASSGSGMADTQYF. CDR3 in DNA: TGTGCCAGCAGTGGTAGCGGGATGGCAGATACGCAGTATTTT.

This clonotype was observed many times. The rearrangement links TRBV5-6 to TRBJ2-7; 11 bases fit TRBD2. The CDR3 totals 16 residues. Germline V CDR1 and CDR2: SGHDT, YYEEEE. V lost 2 bases to trimming and J lost 2 bases; unmatched junction nucleotides: 6. CDR3 sequence: CASSLLAGDSPYEQYF. CDR3 nucleotides: TGTGCCAGCAGCTTACTAGCGGGAGATTCCCCCTACGAGCAGTACTTC.

V is TRBV12-3 or TRBV12-4 and J is TRBJ1-1; 7 positions agree with TRBD1. This CDR3 is 14 amino acids long. V gave up 4 bases and J gave up 6 bases; unmatched junction bases: 8. Here the CDR3 reads CASSSTGTAAEAFF. The CDR3 coding sequence is TGTGCCAGCAGTTCGACCGGGACAGCGGCTGAAGCTTTCTTT.

The genes are TRBV5-1 and TRBJ2-7; 8 positions match TRBD1. The CDR3 loop spans 16 amino acids. Trimming took 4 bases from V and 3 from J; bases not matched to a gene: 12. Germline V CDR1 and CDR2: SGHRS, YFSETQ. In DNA form, the CDR3 reads TGCGCCAGCAGCATCTCCGGGACAGGAAAGAGCTACGAGCAGTACTTC. Encoded protein: CASSISGTGKSYEQYF.

This clonotype was seen a few times. V usage is TRBV18 and J usage is TRBJ1-1; TRBD1 is a possible D gene (6 bases). V lost 3 bases, J lost 5 bases, and 10 bases lay in between. The CDR3 is 13 amino acids. The germline V gene has CDR1 KGHSH and CDR2 LQKENI. CDR3 nucleotide sequence: TGTGCCAGCTCACCGGGGGGGCAAACTGAAGCTTTCTTT. As protein: CASSPGGQTEAFF.

This clonotype has only a few counts. The genes are TRBV12-3 or TRBV12-4 and TRBJ1-2; D may be TRBD1 (5 bases). The CDR3 runs to 15 residues. Deletions cut 5 bases from V and 5 bases from J, with 18 bases between. CDR3 loop: CASSGFVGRDYGYTF. In DNA, the CDR3 is TGTGCCAGCAGTGGGTTTGTGGGCAGGGATTATGGCTACACCTTC.

The chain carries TRBV4-1 and TRBJ2-1, with 10 bases lining up with TRBD2. The V segment lost 0 bases and the J segment 6 bases; nucleotides outside the gene matches: 2. The CDR3 spans 15 residues. Germline V CDR1 and CDR2: MGHRA, YSYEKL. The CDR3 DNA reads as TGCGCCAGCAGCCAAGAACTAGCGGGGCTCAATGAGCAGTTCTTC. It is translated as CASSQELAGLNEQFF.

This clonotype has only a few counts. The genes are TRBV9 and TRBJ2-3, with D possibly called TRBD1 or TRBD2 (5 bases each). Per germline, CDR1 SGDLS and CDR2 YYNGEE. The CDR3 is 14 amino acids. V lost 0 bases, J lost 4 bases, and 9 bases lay in between. Written as DNA, the CDR3 is TGTGCCAGCAGCGTAGAGGGGAGTTCAGATACGCAGTATTTT. It encodes CASSVEGSSDTQYF.

A few counts support this clonotype. V gene TRBV5-1 combines with J gene TRBJ2-5; D not certain. Trimming took off 0 bases at V and 2 bases at J, with 8 bases between the two ends. CDR1 SGHRS and CDR2 YFSETQ come from the germline V gene. This CDR3 contains 14 residues. CDR3 nucleotides: TGCGCCAGCAGCTTGGCCTCGGTTCAAGAGACCCAGTACTTC. It encodes CASSLASVQETQYF.

This clonotype was counted only a few times. The chain joins TRBV7-9 to TRBJ1-1; TRBD1 matches at 10 bases. V trimming: 1 base; J trimming: 5 bases; junction bases outside the gene matches: 4. CDR3 length equals 15 residues. CDR1 SEHNR and CDR2 FQNEAQ come from the germline V gene (reference sequence). This CDR3 is CASSLDWTGGTEAFF. The CDR3 nucleotides read TGTGCCAGCAGCTTAGACTGGACAGGGGGGACTGAAGCTTTCTTT. Filled out from reference TRBV7-9 and TRBJ1-1, the complete variable domain reads DTGVSQNPRHKITKRGQNVTFRCDPISEHNRLYWYRQTLGQGPEFLTYFQNEAQLEKSRLLSDRFSAERPKGSFSTLEIQRTEQGDSAMYLCASSLDWTGGTEAFFGQGTRLTVV.